Listed here are 19 T cell receptor beta chains from one sample, sequenced in a study of blood T cell repertoires in COVID-19. Assay used: immunoSEQ multiplex PCR; TCRdb lists only in-frame clones, some missing. The repertoire holds a few hundred thousand clones, with 70% to 90% as singletons. Sample: PBMCs or T cells enriched from blood (not recorded which). The source is a man under 40 who had recovered from COVID-19.

The chain links TRBV27 to TRBJ1-1; 8 bases map to TRBD1. Trimming cost V 5 bases and J 2 bases; bases outside gene matches: 13. CDR1 and CDR2 from the germline V gene are MNHEY and SMNVEV (reference sequence). The CDR3 sequence is 17 residues long. CDR3: CASSTPDRVWGNTEAFF. CDR3 in DNA: TGTGCCAGCAGTACACCGGACAGGGTGTGGGGAAACACTGAAGCTTTCTTT.

The V call is TRBV7-9, the J call TRBJ2-1; 7 bases map to TRBD2. There are 16 residues in the CDR3. V lost 3 bases, J lost 6 bases, and 11 bases stayed unmatched. Germline values: CDR1 SEHNR, CDR2 FQNEAQ (reference sequence). CDR3 amino acids: CASSFTRLALRNEQFF. The DNA for the CDR3 is TGTGCCAGCAGCTTCACTCGACTAGCTCTACGCAATGAGCAGTTCTTC.

The genes are TRBV7-9 and TRBJ1-1; D is perhaps TRBD1 (6 bases). V gave up 4 bases and J gave up 7 bases, with 13 bases separating them. This CDR3 region has 13 residues. CDR1 SEHNR and CDR2 FQNEAQ come from the germline V gene (reference sequence). The CDR3 spells CASSSPRTDEAFF. The CDR3, as DNA: TGTGCCAGCAGCTCCCCGCGGACAGATGAAGCTTTCTTT.

This chain joins TRBV5-8 and TRBJ1-1; a possible D gene is TRBD1 (5 bases). The CDR3 consists of 14 residues. Germline V CDR1 and CDR2: SGHTS, YDEGEE. The V gene lost 2 bases and the J gene lost 4 bases, with 12 bases spanning the gap. CDR3 bases: TGTGCCAGCAGCTTACAAGGCGGGGGCACTGAAGCTTTCTTT. It translates to CASSLQGGGTEAFF.

The V call is TRBV4-1, the J call TRBJ1-3, with TRBD1 matching over 7 bases. Germline V gene lookup returns CDR1 MGHRA and CDR2 YSYEKL. V lost 3 bases, J lost 2 bases, and 1 base stayed unmatched. The CDR3 sequence is 14 residues long. The CDR3 nucleotides are TGCGCCAGCAGCCAGCAGGGGGCTGGAAACACCATATATTTT. Amino acid sequence: CASSQQGAGNTIYF.

The V gene is TRBV15, the J gene TRBJ1-6; 7 bases are a match to TRBD1. Germline lookup yields CDR1 LNHNV and CDR2 YYDKDF (reference sequence). J was trimmed by 7 bases and V by 3 bases; bases with no gene match: 3. The CDR3 length is 14 residues. The CDR3 nucleotides are TGTGCCACCAGCAGCGGGACAGCCAATTCACCCCTCCACTTT. Translating gives CATSSGTANSPLHF. The complete variable domain, with remaining parts taken from reference TRBV15 and TRBJ1-6, reads DAMVIQNPRYQVTQFGKPVTLSCSQTLNHNVMYWYQQKSSQAPKLLFHYYDKDFNNEADTPDNFQSRRPNTSFCFLDIRSPGLGDTAMYLCATSSGTANSPLHFGNGTRLTVT.

V usage is TRBV9 and J usage is TRBJ1-5, with D possibly TRBD1 on 6 matching bases. Looked up from germline, CDR1 is SGDLS and CDR2 is YYNGEE. The CDR3 is 14 amino acids. With 4 bases removed from V and 3 bases from J, the gap between germline ends came to 11 bases. For the CDR3, the DNA is TGTGCCAGCAGCCGAACAGGGAACAATCAGCCCCAGCATTTT. It codes for CASSRTGNNQPQHF.

V and J are TRBV15 and TRBJ2-5; perhaps TRBD2 as D (5 bases). V was clipped by 0 bases and J by 2 bases, with 16 bases between them. The CDR3 spans 17 residues. Germline V gene data show CDR1 as LNHNV and CDR2 as YYDKDF (reference sequence). Here the CDR3 DNA reads TGTGCCACCAGCAGAGACCCCCGGGGTCGACGGCAAGAGACCCAGTACTTC. This sequence encodes CATSRDPRGRRQETQYF.

J is TRBJ2-5 and V is TRBV10-3, with D perhaps TRBD1 (5 bases). The V and J ends lost 3 bases and 2 bases respectively, with 10 bases between them. CDR1 and CDR2 from the germline V gene are ENHRY and SYGVKD. The CDR3 is made up of 14 amino acids. CDR3 nucleotide sequence: TGTGCCATCAGTGATAGGGGCCTACAAGAGACCCAGTACTTC. The encoded protein is CAISDRGLQETQYF.

V is TRBV6-1 and J is TRBJ2-5; the D gene is possibly TRBD1 (7 bases). V lost 2 bases and J 5 bases, leaving 15 bases between the germline ends. The CDR3 is made up of 15 amino acids. Germline V gene lookup returns CDR1 MNHNS and CDR2 SASEGT. The DNA of the CDR3 is TGTGCCAGCAGTGAACGCCAGGGGGGTATGGAGACCCAGTACTTC. Translated: CASSERQGGMETQYF.

This chain links TRBV5-5 with TRBJ2-7; 13 bases are shared with TRBD2. The CDR3 is made up of 15 amino acids. With V trimmed by 4 bases and J by 3 bases, 4 bases remained unmatched. Germline V gives CDR1 SGHKS, CDR2 YYEKEE (reference sequence). The DNA for the CDR3 is TGTGCCAGCAGCGTAACTAGCGGGGGGGGCTACGAGCAGTACTTC. This sequence encodes CASSVTSGGGYEQYF.

The CDR3 DNA is TGTGCCAGCAGTTACGGGCGTTGGGACACGGAAGGCTACACCTTC. Translating it yields CASSYGRWDTEGYTF. The rearrangement joins TRBV6-5 to TRBJ1-2; the D gene is possibly TRBD1 (6 bases). The CDR3 has 15 residues. V lost 2 bases, J lost 8 bases, and 18 bases lay in between. The germline gives CDR1 MNHEY, CDR2 SVGAGI.

The chain uses TRBV28 and TRBJ2-1; 7 bases are shared with TRBD2. The CDR3 extends over 13 amino acids. J gave up 7 bases and V 7 bases, and 7 bases lay outside the gene matches. Germline CDR1 MDHEN, CDR2 SYDVKM. The CDR3 DNA reads as TGTGCCAGCACCCTGTGGGGGGGTAATGAGCAGTTCTTC. Protein product: CASTLWGGNEQFF.

The CDR3 reads CASSRGGDYNEQFF. The CDR3 region has the DNA TGTGCCAGCAGCCGTGGGGGCGATTACAATGAGCAGTTCTTC. The V gene is TRBV3-1 (or the pseudogene TRBV3-2), the J gene TRBJ2-1; D is possibly TRBD1 (6 bases). Germline-derived CDR1 and CDR2 are LGHDT and YNNKEL (reference sequence). This CDR3 has 14 residues. V lost 4 bases and J lost 4, with 11 bases in between.

This chain uses TRBV5-4 with TRBJ2-5, with 7 bases that match TRBD2. Unmatched junction bases numbered 3, after V lost 2 bases and J lost 5 bases. The germline V gene has CDR1 SGHNT and CDR2 YYREEE (reference sequence). This CDR3 contains 13 residues. CDR3 sequence (DNA): TGTGCCAGCAGCTTCTTCGGGGGGGAGACCCAGTACTTC. As protein: CASSFFGGETQYF.

The CDR3 region is CASGETGVSGNTIYF. In DNA form, the CDR3 reads TGTGCCAGCGGGGAGACGGGAGTCTCTGGAAACACCATATATTTT. The chain is built from TRBV7-2 and TRBJ1-3; D unclear. CDR3 size: 15 residues. With 8 bases removed from V and 0 bases from J, the gap between germline ends came to 14 bases. Per germline, CDR1 SGHTA and CDR2 FQGNSA.

The chain joins TRBV29-1 to TRBJ1-1; D may be TRBD1 (5 bases). The V end lost 6 bases, the J end lost 2 bases, and 13 bases lay between the germline ends. The CDR3 extends over 13 amino acids. CDR1 and CDR2 from the germline V gene are SQVTM and ANQGSEA. The CDR3 coding sequence is TGCAGCGTCCAACAGGTGGTCAACACTGAAGCTTTCTTT. Translating gives CSVQQVVNTEAFF.

V is TRBV5-4 and J is TRBJ1-2; D remains unclear. V gave up 4 bases and J gave up 2 bases, with 18 bases separating them. The length of the CDR3 is 16 residues. The germline CDR1 and CDR2 sequences are SGHNT and YYREEE (reference sequence). CDR3 in amino acids: CASSLGPPQTNYGYTF. CDR3 DNA sequence: TGTGCCAGCAGCCTGGGCCCCCCACAGACCAACTATGGCTACACCTTC. Filled out from reference TRBV5-4 and TRBJ1-2, the complete variable domain reads ETGVTQSPTHLIKTRGQQVTLRCSSQSGHNTVSWYQQALGQGPQFIFQYYREEENGRGNFPPRFSGLQFPNYSSELNVNALELDDSALYLCASSLGPPQTNYGYTFGSGTRLTVV.

V and J are TRBV3-1 (or the pseudogene TRBV3-2) and TRBJ1-2, with TRBD1 identical over 8 bases. V dropped 2 bases and J dropped 2; count of bases not matched to a gene: 4. This CDR3 comprises 15 residues. The germline V gene has CDR1 LGHDT and CDR2 YNNKEL (reference sequence). CDR3 coding DNA: TGTGCCAGCAGCCAACGACAGGGGTCAAACTATGGCTACACCTTC. This gives the protein CASSQRQGSNYGYTF.